Listed below are T cell receptor beta chains from one sample, sequenced in a study of CD8+CD57+ T cells in acquired aplastic anemia. MiXCR, applied by TCRdb to the reads, yields one record per CDR3 protein. The table lists a few hundred thousand distinct CDR3 sequences, under 65% of them singletons. Input material: sorted CD4+, CD8+, or CD8+CD57+ T cells (not recorded which) from PBMCs. The receptors originated from a human donor in good health. CDR3s include the opening cysteine and the closing phenylalanine or tryptophan. The D gene is left open where the match is weak. Size tells how often a clone was seen (once, few, many) or the class of an expanded clone, and some rows leave it out.

>TRBJ2-7|TRBV5-1|-|-
CASSSPMATGRFYEQYF
TGCGCCAGCAGCTCTCCGATGGCGACGGGACGATTCTACGAGCAGTACTTC
>TRBJ2-7|TRBV27|many|-
CASRGILGTPYEQYF
TGTGCCAGCAGGGGGATTTTAGGGACACCCTACGAGCAGTACTTC
>TRBJ1-5|TRBV30|-|-
CAWSDPPGENQPQHF
TGTGCCTGGAGTGATCCCCCAGGGGAAAATCAGCCCCAGCATTTT
>TRBJ2-1|TRBV6-5|many|-
CASSLTSSINEQFF
TGTGCCAGCAGTCTTACGTCCAGTATCAATGAGCAGTTCTTC
>TRBJ1-1|TRBV20-1|-|-
CSARDHRNALNTEAFF
TGCAGTGCTAGAGATCATAGAAACGCCTTGAACACTGAAGCTTTCTTT
>TRBJ2-7|TRBV10-3|-|TRBD1
CAISPGQAEQYF
TGTGCCATCAGTCCTGGACAGGCCGAGCAGTACTTC
>TRBJ2-1|TRBV3-1|many|TRBD2
CASARAGGDEQFF
TGTGCCAGCGCCCGGGCGGGAGGGGATGAGCAGTTCTTC
>TRBJ2-5|TRBV7-2|-|TRBD2
CASSLLAGVGQETQYF
TGTGCCAGCAGCCTATTAGCGGGAGTAGGCCAAGAGACCCAGTACTTC
>TRBJ2-5|TRBV12-3/TRBV12-4|-|-
CASSLFRETQYF
TGTGCCAGCAGTTTATTCCGGGAGACCCAGTACTTC
>TRBJ2-3|TRBV7-6|once|TRBD2
CASSILAGGLNTDTQYF
TGTGCCAGCAGCATCCTAGCGGGGGGGTTGAACACAGATACGCAGTATTTT
>TRBJ2-1|TRBV24-1|-|TRBD2
CATSPAGGEDEQFF
TGTGCCACCAGTCCCGCGGGGGGCGAAGATGAGCAGTTCTTC
>TRBJ2-1|TRBV19|-|-
CASSDGTEYNEQFF
TGTGCCAGTAGTGACGGGACCGAGTACAATGAGCAGTTCTTC
>TRBJ2-1|TRBV10-3|-|TRBD1
CASSHRTGAGSGPYNEQFF
TGTGCCAGCAGTCATCGGACAGGGGCTGGTAGCGGCCCATACAATGAGCAGTTCTTC
>TRBJ1-2|TRBV5-1|many|-
CASSLVNQGPDGYTF
TGCGCCAGCAGCTTGGTTAACCAGGGCCCGGATGGCTACACCTTC
>TRBJ2-1|TRBV19|-|TRBD2
CASSISGAGNNEQFF
TGTGCCAGTAGTATATCGGGAGCGGGGAACAATGAGCAGTTCTTC
>TRBJ1-2|TRBV7-9|-|-
CASSTTSSRAAGYTF
TGTGCCAGCAGCACGACTAGCAGCCGGGCAGCTGGCTACACCTTC
>TRBJ2-7|TRBV28|few|TRBD2
CAGSVAGASYEQYF
TGTGCCGGCAGTGTCGCGGGAGCCAGCTACGAGCAGTACTTC
>TRBJ1-2|TRBV2|-|-
CASSEVDGFGGYTF
TGTGCCAGCAGTGAAGTCGACGGCTTTGGTGGCTACACCTTC
>TRBJ2-3|TRBV7-3|many|-
CASSLNPFQRPDTQYF
TGTGCCAGCAGCTTAAACCCCTTCCAACGACCAGATACGCAGTATTTT
>TRBJ1-1|TRBV12-3/TRBV12-4|-|-
CASSPPQGRTEAFF
TGTGCCAGCAGTCCCCCACAGGGTCGAACTGAAGCTTTCTTT
>TRBJ2-1|TRBV27|-|TRBD2
CASSLAGLAPDNEQFF
TGTGCCAGCAGTCTTGCTGGACTAGCGCCTGACAATGAGCAGTTCTTC
>TRBJ2-6|TRBV15|-|-
CATLSPFGSGANVLTF
TGTGCCACACTTTCTCCCTTTGGCTCTGGGGCCAACGTCCTGACTTTC
>TRBJ1-1|TRBV10-2|-|-
CASSETVLGTEAFF
TGCGCCAGCAGTGAGACAGTGTTGGGAACTGAAGCTTTCTTT